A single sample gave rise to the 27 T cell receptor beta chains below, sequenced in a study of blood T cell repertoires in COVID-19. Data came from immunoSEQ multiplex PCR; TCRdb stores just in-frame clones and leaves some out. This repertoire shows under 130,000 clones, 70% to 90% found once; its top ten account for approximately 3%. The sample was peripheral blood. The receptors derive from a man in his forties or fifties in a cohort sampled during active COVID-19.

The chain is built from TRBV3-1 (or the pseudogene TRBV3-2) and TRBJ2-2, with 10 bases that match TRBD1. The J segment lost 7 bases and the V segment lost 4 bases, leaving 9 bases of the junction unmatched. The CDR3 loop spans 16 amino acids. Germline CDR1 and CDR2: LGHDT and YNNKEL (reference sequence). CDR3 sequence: CASSPGPGQGFGELFF. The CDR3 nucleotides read TGTGCCAGCAGCCCTGGGCCGGGACAGGGGTTCGGGGAGCTGTTTTTT.

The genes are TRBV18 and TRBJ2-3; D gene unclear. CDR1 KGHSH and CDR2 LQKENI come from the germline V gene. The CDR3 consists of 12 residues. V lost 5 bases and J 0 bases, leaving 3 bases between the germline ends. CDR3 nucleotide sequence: TGTGCCAGCTCATCTAGCACAGATACGCAGTATTTT. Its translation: CASSSSTDTQYF.

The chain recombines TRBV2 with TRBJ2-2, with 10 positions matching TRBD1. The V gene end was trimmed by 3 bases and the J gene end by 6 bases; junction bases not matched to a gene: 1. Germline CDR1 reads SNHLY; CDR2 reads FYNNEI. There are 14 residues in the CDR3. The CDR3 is CASSEDRGAGELFF. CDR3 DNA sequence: TGTGCCAGCAGTGAGGACAGGGGGGCCGGGGAGCTGTTTTTT.

CDR3 in amino acids: CSARQGNGYTF. The CDR3 nucleotides are TGCAGTGCTAGACAGGGGAACGGCTACACCTTC. This sequence joins TRBV20-1 and TRBJ1-2; TRBD1 is a possible D gene (6 bases). CDR3 length: 11 residues. Germline V CDR1 and CDR2: DFQATT, SNEGSKA (reference sequence). Trimming removed 2 bases from V and 8 bases from J, with 9 bases in between.

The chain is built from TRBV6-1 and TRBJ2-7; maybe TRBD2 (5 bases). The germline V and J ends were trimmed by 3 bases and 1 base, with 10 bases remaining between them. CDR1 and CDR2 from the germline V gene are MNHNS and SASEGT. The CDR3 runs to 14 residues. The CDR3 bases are TGTGCCAGCAGTGAGGGGAGCGGATCCTACGAGCAGTACGTC. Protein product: CASSEGSGSYEQYV.

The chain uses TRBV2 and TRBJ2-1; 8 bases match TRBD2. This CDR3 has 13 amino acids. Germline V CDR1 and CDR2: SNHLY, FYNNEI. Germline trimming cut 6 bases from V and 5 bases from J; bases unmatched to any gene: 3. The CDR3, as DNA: TGTGCCAGCAGGGCGGGGGGTAACAATGAGCAGTTCTTC. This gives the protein CASRAGGNNEQFF. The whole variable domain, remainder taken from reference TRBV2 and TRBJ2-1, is EPEVTQTPSHQVTQMGQEVILRCVPISNHLYFYWYRQILGQKVEFLVSFYNNEISEKSEIFDDQFSVERPDGSNFTLKIRSTKLEDSAMYFCASRAGGNNEQFFGPGTRLTVL.

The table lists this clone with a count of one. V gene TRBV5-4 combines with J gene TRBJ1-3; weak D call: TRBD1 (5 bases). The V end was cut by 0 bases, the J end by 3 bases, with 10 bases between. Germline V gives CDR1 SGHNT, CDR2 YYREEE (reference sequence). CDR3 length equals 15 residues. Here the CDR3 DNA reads TGTGCCAGCAGCTTGGTAGGGGTCGGTGGAAACACCATATATTTT. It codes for CASSLVGVGGNTIYF.

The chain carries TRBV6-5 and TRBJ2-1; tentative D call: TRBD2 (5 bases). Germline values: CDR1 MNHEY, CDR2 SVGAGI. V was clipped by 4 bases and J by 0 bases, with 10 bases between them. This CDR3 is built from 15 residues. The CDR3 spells CASSSTGSSYNEQFF. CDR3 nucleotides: TGTGCCAGCAGTTCGACGGGGAGCTCCTACAATGAGCAGTTCTTC.

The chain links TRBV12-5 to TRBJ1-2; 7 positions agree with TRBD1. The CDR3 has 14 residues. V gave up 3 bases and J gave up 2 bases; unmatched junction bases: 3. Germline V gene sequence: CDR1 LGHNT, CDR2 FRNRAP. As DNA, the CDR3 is TGTGCTAGTGGTTTCGGACAGGCAAACTATGGCTACACCTTC. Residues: CASGFGQANYGYTF. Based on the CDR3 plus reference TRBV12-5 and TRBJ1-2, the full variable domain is DARVTQTPRHKVTEMGQEVTMRCQPILGHNTVFWYRQTMMQGLELLAYFRNRAPLDDSGMPKDRFSAEMPDATLATLKIQPSEPRDSAVYFCASGFGQANYGYTFGSGTRLTVV.

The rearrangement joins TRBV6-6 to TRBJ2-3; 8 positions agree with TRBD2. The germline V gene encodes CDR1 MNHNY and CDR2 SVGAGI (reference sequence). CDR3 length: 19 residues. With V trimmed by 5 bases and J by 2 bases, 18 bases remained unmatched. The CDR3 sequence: CASSPRGGAARGHTDTQYF. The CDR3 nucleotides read TGTGCCAGCAGTCCCCGGGGGGGCGCAGCCCGCGGGCACACAGATACGCAGTATTTT.

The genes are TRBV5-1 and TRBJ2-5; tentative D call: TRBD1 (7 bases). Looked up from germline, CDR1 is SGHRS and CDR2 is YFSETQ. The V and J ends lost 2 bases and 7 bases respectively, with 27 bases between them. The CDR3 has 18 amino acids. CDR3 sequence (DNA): TGCGCCAGCAGCTTTGGGGGGCTTACAGGGGACCCTCGATCGACCCAGTACTTC. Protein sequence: CASSFGGLTGDPRSTQYF.

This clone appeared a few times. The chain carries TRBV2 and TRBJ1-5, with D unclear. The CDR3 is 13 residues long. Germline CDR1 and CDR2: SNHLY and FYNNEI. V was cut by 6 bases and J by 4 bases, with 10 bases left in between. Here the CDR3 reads CASRADRNQPQHF. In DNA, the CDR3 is TGTGCCAGCAGAGCGGACCGGAATCAGCCCCAGCATTTT.

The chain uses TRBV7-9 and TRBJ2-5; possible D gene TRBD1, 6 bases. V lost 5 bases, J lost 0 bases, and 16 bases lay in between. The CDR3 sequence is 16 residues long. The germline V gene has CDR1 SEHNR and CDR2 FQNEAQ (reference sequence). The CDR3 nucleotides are TGTGCCAGCAGCCCCCCTGGGGGCAGACACCAAGAGACCCAGTACTTC. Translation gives CASSPPGGRHQETQYF.

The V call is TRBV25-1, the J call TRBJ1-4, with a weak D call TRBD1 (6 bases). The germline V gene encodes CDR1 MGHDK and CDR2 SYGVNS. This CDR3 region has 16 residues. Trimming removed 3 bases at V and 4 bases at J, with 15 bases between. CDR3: CASSEPDQGHNEKLFF. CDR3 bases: TGTGCCAGCAGTGAGCCAGACCAGGGACATAATGAAAAACTGTTTTTT.

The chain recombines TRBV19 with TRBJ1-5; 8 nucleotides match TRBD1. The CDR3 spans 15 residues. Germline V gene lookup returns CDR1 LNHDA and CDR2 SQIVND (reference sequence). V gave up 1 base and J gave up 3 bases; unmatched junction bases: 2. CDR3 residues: CASSIGTGNNQPQHF. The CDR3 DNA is TGTGCCAGTAGTATAGGGACAGGGAACAATCAGCCCCAGCATTTT.

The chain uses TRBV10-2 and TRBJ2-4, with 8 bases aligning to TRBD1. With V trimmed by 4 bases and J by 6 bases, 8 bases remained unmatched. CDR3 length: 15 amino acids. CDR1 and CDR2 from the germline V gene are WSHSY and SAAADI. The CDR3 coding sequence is TGCGCCAGCAGTGGCAGGGGGCAAGGTGGAAACATTCAGTACTTC. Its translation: CASSGRGQGGNIQYF.

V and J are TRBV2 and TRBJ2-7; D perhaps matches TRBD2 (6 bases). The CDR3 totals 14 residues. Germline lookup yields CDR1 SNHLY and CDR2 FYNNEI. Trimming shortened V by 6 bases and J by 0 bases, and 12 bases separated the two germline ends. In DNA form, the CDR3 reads TGTGCCAGCAGCGGGACTGTTTCCTCCTACGAGCAGTACTTC. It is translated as CASSGTVSSYEQYF.

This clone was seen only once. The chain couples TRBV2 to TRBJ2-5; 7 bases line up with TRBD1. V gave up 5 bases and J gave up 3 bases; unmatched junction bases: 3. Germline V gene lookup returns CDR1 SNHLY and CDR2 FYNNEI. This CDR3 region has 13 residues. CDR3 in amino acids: CASSSGTEETQYF. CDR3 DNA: TGTGCCAGCAGTTCAGGGACAGAAGAGACCCAGTACTTC.

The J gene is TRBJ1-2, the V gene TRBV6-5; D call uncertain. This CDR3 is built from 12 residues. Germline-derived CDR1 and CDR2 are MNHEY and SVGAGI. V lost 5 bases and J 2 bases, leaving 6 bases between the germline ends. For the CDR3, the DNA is TGTGCCAGCAGTCCCACAAACTATGGCTACACCTTC. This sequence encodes CASSPTNYGYTF.

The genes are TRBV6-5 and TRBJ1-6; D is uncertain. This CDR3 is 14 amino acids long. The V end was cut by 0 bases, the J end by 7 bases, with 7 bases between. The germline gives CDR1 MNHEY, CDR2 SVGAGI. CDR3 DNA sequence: TGTGCCAGCAGTTACTCCGCTGAGAATTCACCCCTCCACTTT. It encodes CASSYSAENSPLHF.

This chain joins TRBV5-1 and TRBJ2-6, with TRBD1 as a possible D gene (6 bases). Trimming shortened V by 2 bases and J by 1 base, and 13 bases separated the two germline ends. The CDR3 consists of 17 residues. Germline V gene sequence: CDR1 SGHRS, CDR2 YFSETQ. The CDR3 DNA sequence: TGCGCCAGCAGCTTTCAGGGGAAAGGATCTGGGGCCAACGTCCTGACTTTC. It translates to CASSFQGKGSGANVLTF.

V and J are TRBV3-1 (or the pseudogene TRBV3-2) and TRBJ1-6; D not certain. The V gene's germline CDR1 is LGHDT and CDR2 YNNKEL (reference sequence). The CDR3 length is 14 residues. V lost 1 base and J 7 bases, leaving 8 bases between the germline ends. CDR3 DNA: TGTGCCAGCAGCCAAGCTGGAGGGAATTCACCCCTCCACTTT. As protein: CASSQAGGNSPLHF.

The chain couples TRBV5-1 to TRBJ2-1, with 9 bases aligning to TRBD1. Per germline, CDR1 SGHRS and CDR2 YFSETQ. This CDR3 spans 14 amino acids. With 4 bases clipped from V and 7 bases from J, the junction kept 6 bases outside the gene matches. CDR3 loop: CASSVDRGSNEQFF. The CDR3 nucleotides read TGCGCCAGCAGCGTGGACAGGGGTTCAAATGAGCAGTTCTTC.

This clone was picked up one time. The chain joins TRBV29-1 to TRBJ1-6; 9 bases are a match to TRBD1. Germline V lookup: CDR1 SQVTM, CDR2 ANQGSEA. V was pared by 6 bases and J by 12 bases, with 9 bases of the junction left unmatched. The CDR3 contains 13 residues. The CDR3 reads CSVPPGQGVPLHF. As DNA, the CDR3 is TGCAGCGTACCACCGGGACAGGGAGTACCCCTCCACTTT.

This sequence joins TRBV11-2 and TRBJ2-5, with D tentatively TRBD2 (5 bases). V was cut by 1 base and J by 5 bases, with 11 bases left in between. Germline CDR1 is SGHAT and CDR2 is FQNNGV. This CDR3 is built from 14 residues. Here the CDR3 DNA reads TGTGCCAGCAGCTTAGTAGTATCGGGGGAGACCCAGTACTTC. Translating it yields CASSLVVSGETQYF.

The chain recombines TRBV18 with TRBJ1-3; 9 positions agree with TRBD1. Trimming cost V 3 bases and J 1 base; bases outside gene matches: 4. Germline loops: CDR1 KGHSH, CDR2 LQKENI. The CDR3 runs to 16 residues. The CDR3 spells CASSPWTGASGNTIYF. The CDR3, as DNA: TGTGCCAGCTCACCCTGGACAGGGGCGTCTGGAAACACCATATATTTT.

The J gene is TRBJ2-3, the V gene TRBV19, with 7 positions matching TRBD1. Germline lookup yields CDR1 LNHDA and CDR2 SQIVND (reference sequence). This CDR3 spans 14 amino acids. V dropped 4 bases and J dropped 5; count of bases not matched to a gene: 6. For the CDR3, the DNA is TGTGCCAGTAGTAGAAGACAGGGAGTAGATACGCAGTATTTT. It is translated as CASSRRQGVDTQYF.